The rows below give T cell receptor beta chains drawn from one sample of a study of blood T cell repertoires in COVID-19. Assay used: immunoSEQ multiplex PCR; TCRdb lists only in-frame clones, some missing. The sample shows approximately 150,000 clones, around 90% of them seen only once. The specimen sequenced was peripheral blood. These receptor sequences come from a human donor in a cohort sampled during active COVID-19. The CDR3 runs from the conserved cysteine through the conserved F or W.

j_gene	v_gene	CDR3aa
TRBJ1-4	TRBV28	CASRSPNEKLFF
TRBJ2-1	TRBV6-5	CASSRGGYTEQFF
TRBJ2-7	TRBV7-2	CASSLVQPGLDHEF
TRBJ1-1	TRBV5-6	CASSFQNTEAFF
TRBJ2-2	TRBV7-9	CASSLVRTGWATGELFF
TRBJ2-3	TRBV7-2	CASSLVRTDTQYF
TRBJ1-4	TRBV5-1	CASSEGARGNEKLFF
TRBJ1-1	TRBV4-1	CASSHQRADTEAFF
TRBJ2-2	TRBV4-2	CASSREGGLVLPGELFF
TRBJ2-3	TRBV30	CAWTLQVSTDTQYF
TRBJ2-7	TRBV19	CASSAGLTYEQYF
TRBJ1-1	TRBV5-4	CASSADWDTEAFF
TRBJ1-2	TRBV7-2	CASSLVALNNGYTF
TRBJ1-2	TRBV19	CASSPLGQDRAGYGYTF
TRBJ2-3	TRBV4-3	CASSQRLAGESDTQYF
TRBJ2-3	TRBV27	CASSSEFSTDTQYF
TRBJ1-1	TRBV29-1	CSVEKDRVDTEAFF
TRBJ1-5	TRBV6-5	CASRTQGAPQHF
TRBJ2-7	TRBV18	CASSPAQDEQYF
TRBJ2-5	TRBV7-2	CASSLDPGRAQYF
TRBJ2-3	TRBV2	CASKLAGGPWADTQYF
TRBJ1-5	TRBV6-6	CASNPPGSGGNQPQHF
TRBJ1-4	TRBV7-2	CASSLAFRGNEKLFF
TRBJ1-1	TRBV6-2/TRBV6-3	CASSYGDWEATEAFF
TRBJ2-3	TRBV5-1	CASRRYGTSGTDTQYF
TRBJ1-2	TRBV7-9	CASSLGHRGPDGYTF
TRBJ2-1	TRBV12-3/TRBV12-4	CASSPSSYNEQFF